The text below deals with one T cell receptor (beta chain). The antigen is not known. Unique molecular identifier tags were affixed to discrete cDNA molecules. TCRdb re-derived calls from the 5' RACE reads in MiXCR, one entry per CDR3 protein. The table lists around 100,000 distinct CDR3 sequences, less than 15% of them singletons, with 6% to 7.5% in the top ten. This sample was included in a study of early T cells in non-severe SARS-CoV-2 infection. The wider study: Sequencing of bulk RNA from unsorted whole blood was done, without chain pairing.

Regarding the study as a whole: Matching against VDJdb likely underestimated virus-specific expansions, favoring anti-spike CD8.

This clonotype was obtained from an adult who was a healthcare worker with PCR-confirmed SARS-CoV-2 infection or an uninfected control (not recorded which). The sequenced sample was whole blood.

DNA of the CDR3: TGTGCCAGCAGTTACGAACCCGGGACAGTGAATCAGCCCCAGCATTTT. Protein product: CASSYEPGTVNQPQHF. The chain couples TRBV6-2 or TRBV6-3 to TRBJ1-5; 7 bases are a match to TRBD1. This CDR3 has 16 amino acids. CDR1 MNHEY and CDR2 SVGEGT come from the germline V gene. The V segment lost 2 bases and the J segment 4 bases; nucleotides outside the gene matches: 8.